Included here is one T cell receptor (beta chain) sequence, with context. Its antigen is undetermined. Sample treatment: approximately nine-day PBMC culture with coronavirus spike peptide pools or control peptides (ViraFEST assay). CD4+ T cells that had been cultured provided DNA sequenced with the Oncomine TCR Beta short-read assay. TCRdb re-called the PCR reads through MiXCR, storing one row per CDR3 protein. This repertoire shows 15,000 or so distinct CDR3 sequences, around a third found once; its top ten account for 15% to 20%. The sample is drawn from a study of vaccination and CD4 T cells after COVID-19. Across the study: A median of approximately 96 days (range 35 to 161) separated diagnosis from post-COVID sampling. Findings and limits, study-wide: SARS-CoV-2-reactive clonotype medians increased from roughly 19 to 38, not significantly. In convalescent patients, 304 of 307 vaccine-specific clones were mono-reactive for SARS-CoV-2 spike.

Material: cultured CD4+ T cells from blood. The receptor was derived from a human donor with COVID-19.

The CDR3 nucleotides read TGTGCCAGCAGCTTGGGTGGGACAGGGAGTATCCAAGAGACCCAGTACTTC. This codes for CASSLGGTGSIQETQYF. V is TRBV5-5 and J is TRBJ2-5; 9 bases are a match to TRBD1. CDR1 and CDR2 from the germline V gene are SGHKS and YYEKEE (reference sequence). The V gene end was trimmed by 0 bases and the J gene end by 1 base; junction bases not matched to a gene: 7. CDR3 length equals 17 residues.